This T cell receptor (beta chain) was captured by sequencing in a study of vaccination and CD4 T cells after COVID-19. Study at large: Researchers treated control cultures with a CEFX pool, an HIV-1 Nef pool, or no peptide.

The Oncomine TCR Beta short-read assay was applied to DNA of cultured CD4+ T cells. A single record per CDR3 protein comes from TCRdb applying MiXCR to the PCR reads. The sample has around 10,000 distinct CDR3 sequences, 60% to 70% seen once. The treatment is: roughly 11-day PBMC culture with coronavirus spike peptide pools or control peptides (ViraFEST assay). Each well received about 2.2 million PBMCs, cultured with about 9.1 IU/ml IL-2 and 9 to 10 ug/ml peptide pools. As to this clonotype: Antigen unknown.

Material: CD4+ T cells from blood, cultured in vitro. This receptor was obtained from a human donor who had recovered from COVID-19.

CDR3 amino acids: CASTREQSNQPQHF. The CDR3 coding sequence is TGTGCCAGCACAAGGGAACAGAGCAATCAGCCCCAGCATTTT. V gene TRBV2 combines with J gene TRBJ1-5, with D uncertain. The V end was cut by 7 bases, the J end by 1 base, with 11 bases between. The CDR3 consists of 14 residues. Germline V CDR1 and CDR2: SNHLY, FYNNEI.